This T cell receptor (beta chain) comes out of a study of beta chain features in type 1 diabetes. The CDR3 is 12 amino acids. Germline V gene sequence: CDR1 WSHSY, CDR2 SAAADI. V was shortened by 9 bases and J by 3 bases, with 11 bases between the two germline ends. Averaging approximately 110 mL, one heparinised blood draw came from each individual donor. Sorting that relied on CD45RO/CCR7/CD25/CD127/CD95/CD27 yielded CD4+ naive, central memory, regulatory and stem cell-like memory cells. TCRB transcripts that were expressed got sequenced, as all of the isolated RNA had been reverse transcribed. TCRdb's table, derived via immunoSEQ multiplex PCR, lists solely in-frame clones and lacks some. The sample has around 160,000 clones, roughly 48% seen once. Study-level results: The similarity of naive, central memory and Treg TCRB repertoires appeared greater among patients than among healthy donors.

This clone has only a few counts. Antigen: not known. V gene TRBV10-2 combines with J gene TRBJ2-5; D is possibly TRBD2 (6 bases). This sequence was found in a man aged 18 to 35 in good health. The sequencing sample was made of Tregs from blood. CDR3 in amino acids: CASSGAKETQYF. Written as DNA, the CDR3 is TGCGCCAGTAGCGGAGCAAAAGAGACCCAGTACTTC.